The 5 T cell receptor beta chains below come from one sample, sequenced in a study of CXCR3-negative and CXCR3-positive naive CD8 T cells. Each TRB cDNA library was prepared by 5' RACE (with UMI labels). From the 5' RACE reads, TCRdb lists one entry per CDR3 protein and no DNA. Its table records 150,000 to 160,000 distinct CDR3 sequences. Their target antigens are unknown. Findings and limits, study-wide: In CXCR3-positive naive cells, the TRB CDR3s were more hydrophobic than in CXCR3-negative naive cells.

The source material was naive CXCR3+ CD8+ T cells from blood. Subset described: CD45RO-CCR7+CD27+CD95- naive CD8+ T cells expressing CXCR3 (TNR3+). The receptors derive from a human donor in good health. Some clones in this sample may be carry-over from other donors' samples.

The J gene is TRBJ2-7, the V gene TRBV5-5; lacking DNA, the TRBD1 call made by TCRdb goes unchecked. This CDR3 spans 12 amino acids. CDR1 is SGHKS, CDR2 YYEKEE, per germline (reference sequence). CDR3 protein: CASSFPGGGQYF.

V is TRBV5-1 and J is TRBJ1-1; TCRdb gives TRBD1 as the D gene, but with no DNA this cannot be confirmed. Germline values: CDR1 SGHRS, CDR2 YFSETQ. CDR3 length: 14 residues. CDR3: CASSLVGGRSEAFF. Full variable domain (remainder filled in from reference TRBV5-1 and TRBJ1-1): KAGVTQTPRYLIKTRGQQVTLSCSPISGHRSVSWYQQTPGQGLQFLFEYFSETQRNKGNFPGRFSGRQFSNSRSEMNVSTLELGDSALYLCASSLVGGRSEAFFGQGTRLTVV.

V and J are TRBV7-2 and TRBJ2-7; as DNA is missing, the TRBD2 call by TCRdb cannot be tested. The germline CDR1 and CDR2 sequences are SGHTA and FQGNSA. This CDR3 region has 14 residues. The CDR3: CASSYPGLAYEQYF.

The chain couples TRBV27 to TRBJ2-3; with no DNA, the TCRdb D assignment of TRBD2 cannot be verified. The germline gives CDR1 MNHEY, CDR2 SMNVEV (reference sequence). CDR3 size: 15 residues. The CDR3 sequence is CASSYQRGSTDTQYF.

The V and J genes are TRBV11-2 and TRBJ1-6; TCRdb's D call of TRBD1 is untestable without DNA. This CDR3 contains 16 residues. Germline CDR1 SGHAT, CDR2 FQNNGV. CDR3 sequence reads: CASSSQTDRANSPLHF. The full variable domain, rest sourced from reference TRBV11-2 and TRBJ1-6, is EAGVAQSPRYKIIEKRQSVAFWCNPISGHATLYWYQQILGQGPKLLIQFQNNGVVDDSQLPKDRFSAERLKGVDSTLKIQPAKLEDSAVYLCASSSQTDRANSPLHFGNGTRLTVT.